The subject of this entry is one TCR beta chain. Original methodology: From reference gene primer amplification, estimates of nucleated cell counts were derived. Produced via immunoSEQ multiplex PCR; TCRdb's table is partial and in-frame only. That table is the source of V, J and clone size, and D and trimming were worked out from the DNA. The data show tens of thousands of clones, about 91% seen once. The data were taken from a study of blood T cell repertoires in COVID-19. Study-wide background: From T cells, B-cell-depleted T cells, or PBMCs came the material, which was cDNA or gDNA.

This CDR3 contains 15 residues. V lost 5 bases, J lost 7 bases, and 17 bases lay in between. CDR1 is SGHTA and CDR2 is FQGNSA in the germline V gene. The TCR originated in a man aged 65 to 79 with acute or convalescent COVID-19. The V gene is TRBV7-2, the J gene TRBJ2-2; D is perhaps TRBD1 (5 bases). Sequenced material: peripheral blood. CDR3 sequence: CASSQGASSYGELFF. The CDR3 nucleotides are TGTGCCAGCAGCCAAGGGGCATCCTCATACGGGGAGCTGTTTTTT. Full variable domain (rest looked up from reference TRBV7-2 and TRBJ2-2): GAGVSQSPSNKVTEKGKDVELRCDPISGHTALYWYRQSLGQGLEFLIYFQGNSAPDKSGLPSDRFSAERTGGSVSTLTIQRTQQEDSAVYLCASSQGASSYGELFFGEGSRLTVL.